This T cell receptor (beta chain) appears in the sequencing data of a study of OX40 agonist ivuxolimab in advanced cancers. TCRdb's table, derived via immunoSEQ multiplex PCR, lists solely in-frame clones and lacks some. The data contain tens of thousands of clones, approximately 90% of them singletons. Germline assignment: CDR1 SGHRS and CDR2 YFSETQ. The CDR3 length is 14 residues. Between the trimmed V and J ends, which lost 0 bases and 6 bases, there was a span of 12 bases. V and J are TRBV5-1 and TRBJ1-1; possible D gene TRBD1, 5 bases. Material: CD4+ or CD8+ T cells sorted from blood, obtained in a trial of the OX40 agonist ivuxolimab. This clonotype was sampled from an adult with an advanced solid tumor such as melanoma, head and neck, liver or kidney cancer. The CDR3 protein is CASSLAGQSSEAFF. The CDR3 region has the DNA TGCGCCAGCAGCTTGGCCGGACAATCCTCTGAAGCTTTCTTT.